The entry below describes one T cell receptor beta chain. This entry belongs to a study of T cells in localized non-small cell lung cancer. Clones were sequenced by immunoSEQ multiplex PCR, and TCRdb holds only the in-frame ones, with some missing. The data show roughly 21,000 clones, over 75% seen once. Trimming shortened V by 2 bases and J by 7 bases, and 12 bases separated the two germline ends. CDR1 is SGDLS and CDR2 is YYNGEE in the germline V gene. The CDR3 runs 13 residues. V is TRBV9 and J is TRBJ1-2; possible D gene TRBD1, 5 bases. This clonotype was sampled from a male donor aged 60 or older with stage II lung adenocarcinoma. Sequencing used peripheral blood mononuclear cells, obtained before any cancer treatment. The CDR3 coding sequence is TGTGCCAGCAGCGTTGCAGGGCTTCTTGGCTACACCTTC. The encoded protein is CASSVAGLLGYTF.